Listed below are T cell receptor beta chains from one sample, sequenced in a study of identical twins. Using its own MiXCR run on the 5' RACE reads, TCRdb lists one record per CDR3 protein. The table shows approximately 700,000 distinct CDR3 sequences, with around 5.7% occurring only once. The specimen was naive T cells sorted from blood. The receptors shown here come from a man between 18 and 35 years old in good health. Each CDR3 is given with its conserved first and last residue. The order of the fields is clone size, J gene, V gene, D gene, CDR3 DNA, CDR3 protein. The D gene is left open where the match is weak. The size of a clone is reported for some rows only, either as once, few or many, or as a class for expanded clones.

>many|TRBJ2-7|TRBV28|.
TGTGCCAGCAGCCGGGAGTACTACGAGCAGTACTTC
CASSREYYEQYF
>.|TRBJ2-5|TRBV12-3/TRBV12-4|TRBD2
TGTGCCAGCAGCGATAGCGGGAGCGGAGAGACCCAGTACTTC
CASSDSGSGETQYF
>few|TRBJ2-2|TRBV24-1|TRBD2
TGTGCCACCAGTGACCAGGGACTAGCGGGGATCACCGGGGAGCTGTTTTTT
CATSDQGLAGITGELFF
>many|TRBJ1-6|TRBV12-3/TRBV12-4|TRBD1
TGTGCCAGCAGTCCCGCGGGACAGCGATATTCACCCCTCCACTTT
CASSPAGQRYSPLHF
>many|TRBJ2-3|TRBV3-1|.
TGTGCCAGCAGCCAGGGTAGCATTACGCAGTATTTT
CASSQGSITQYF
>few|TRBJ1-6|TRBV16|.
TGTGCCAGCAGCCAATCGGGGGACCGGAATTCACCCCTCCACTTT
CASSQSGDRNSPLHF
>many|TRBJ2-3|TRBV29-1|TRBD1
TGCAGCGTCCTGGACAGGGGGCTCACAGATACGCAGTATTTT
CSVLDRGLTDTQYF
>many|TRBJ2-1|TRBV7-7|TRBD1
TGTGCCAGCAGCCCCCGGACAGGGGGCCTCAATGAGCAGTTCTTC
CASSPRTGGLNEQFF
>few|TRBJ2-7|TRBV19|.
TGTGCCAGTAGTACCCGCTCCGGGACGCTTCACTCCGAGCAGTACTTC
CASSTRSGTLHSEQYF
>few|TRBJ2-1|TRBV20-1|TRBD2
TGCAGTGCTAGAGATTCCCAGCGGGGACCCCCCCACTTCTACAATGAGCAGTTCTTC
CSARDSQRGPPHFYNEQFF
>.|TRBJ1-2|TRBV7-8|TRBD1
TGTGCCAGCAGCTTAACCAGAAAGGGACAGGGAGACTATGGCTACACCTTC
CASSLTRKGQGDYGYTF
>many|TRBJ2-7|TRBV15|TRBD2
TGTGCCACCAGCACCGTGACTAGCGTCCACGAGCAGTACTTC
CATSTVTSVHEQYF
>.|TRBJ2-1|TRBV11-1|.
TGTGCCAGCAGCTATTTCTTTCGCGGGGCGTCCTACAATGAGCAGTTCTTC
CASSYFFRGASYNEQFF
>few|TRBJ2-7|TRBV20-1|.
TGCAGTGCTAGAGGATGGACGGGTGAGCAGTACTTC
CSARGWTGEQYF
>.|TRBJ2-7|TRBV7-3|TRBD2
TGTGCCAGCAGCCCGCGGGAGACCTACGAGCAGTACTTC
CASSPRETYEQYF
>many|TRBJ2-2|TRBV27|.
TGTGCCAGCAGGACAACGGCCACCGGGGAGCTGTTTTTT
CASRTTATGELFF
>few|TRBJ2-1|TRBV6-5|.
TGTGCCAGCAGTTCGTTCAGGGGGGCCCCCTGGGATGAGCAGTTCTTC
CASSSFRGAPWDEQFF
>few|TRBJ2-3|TRBV28|TRBD1
TGTGCCAGCAGTTACGGACAGGGGCAGAAAGATACGCAGTATTTT
CASSYGQGQKDTQYF
>.|TRBJ2-3|TRBV7-9|TRBD2
TGTGCCAGCAGCTTAGGGGGATCGGCGGGAGCTATAGATACGCAGTATTTT
CASSLGGSAGAIDTQYF
>many|TRBJ1-3|TRBV20-1|.
TGCAGTGCTAGAGCTGCCAGTAGGGACACCATATATTTT
CSARAASRDTIYF
>few|TRBJ1-2|TRBV5-1|.
TGCGCCAGCAGCTTGGTATCACCGGGAGATGGCTACACCTTC
CASSLVSPGDGYTF
>many|TRBJ2-7|TRBV6-5|.
TGTGCCAGCAGTTACTCTCAGGTGGGGGGCGAGCAGTACTTC
CASSYSQVGGEQYF
>many|TRBJ1-2|TRBV14|.
TGTGCCAGCAGCCAAGATCAGCGGTCTCCCCGTGGACAGAACTATGGCTACACCTTC
CASSQDQRSPRGQNYGYTF
>.|TRBJ2-2|TRBV5-1|TRBD2
TGCGCCAGTAACCAAGGGCTAGCGGGAATCACCGGGGAGCTGTTTTTT
CASNQGLAGITGELFF
>few|TRBJ1-5|TRBV20-1|TRBD1
TGCAGTGCTAGAGCGGACAGGGAAATCAATCAGCCCCAGCATTTT
CSARADREINQPQHF
>few|TRBJ2-5|TRBV2|TRBD1
TGTGCCAGCAGCCGTAGGGACAGGGTGAAAGAGACCCAGTACTTC
CASSRRDRVKETQYF
>.|TRBJ2-7|TRBV3-1|.
TGTGCCAGCAGCCAAGGACGGGTCTCCTACGAGCAGTACTTC
CASSQGRVSYEQYF
>many|TRBJ1-4|TRBV29-1|.
TGCAGCGTACTGGAGGCAACTAATGAAAAACTGTTTTTT
CSVLEATNEKLFF
>few|TRBJ2-3|TRBV9|TRBD2
TGTGCCAGCAGCGCCCAACTAGCGGGAGTTTCTAGCACAGATACGCAGTATTTT
CASSAQLAGVSSTDTQYF
>.|TRBJ2-1|TRBV5-1|TRBD2
TGCGCCAGCAGCTTGGCAGGTGGGCTAGCGGGAGCCAGCTCCTACAATGGGCAGTTCTTC
CASSLAGGLAGASSYNGQFF
>many|TRBJ2-1|TRBV29-1|.
TGCAGCGTTTCATGGGGCGCGGGTTATAATGAGCAGTTCTTC
CSVSWGAGYNEQFF
>.|TRBJ2-5|TRBV5-5|TRBD2
TGTGCCAGCAGCAGCAGGACTAGCGGGATTGGAGGAGAGACCCAGTACTTC
CASSSRTSGIGGETQYF
>many|TRBJ2-7|TRBV9|.
TGTGCCAGCAGCGCAAGGGACTTACCAACCTACGAGCAGTACTTC
CASSARDLPTYEQYF
>many|TRBJ2-1|TRBV30|.
TGTGCCTGGAGTGGGAGAAACAATGAGCAGTTCTTC
CAWSGRNNEQFF
>few|TRBJ2-2|TRBV15|TRBD2
TGTGCCACCAGCACTAGCGGAGGTTCCTTCGGGGAGCTGTTTTTT
CATSTSGGSFGELFF
>.|TRBJ1-5|TRBV15|.
TGTGCCACCAGCAGAGTAGGGACCGGTCAGCCCCAGCATTTT
CATSRVGTGQPQHF
>few|TRBJ1-4|TRBV9|.
TGTGCCAGCAGCTCGGGACCGTGGGCAACTAATGAAAAACTGTTTTTT
CASSSGPWATNEKLFF
>many|TRBJ2-3|TRBV24-1|TRBD1
TGTGCCACCAGTGACCCGACCGGGACAGAGGTGGTAGATACGCAGTATTTT
CATSDPTGTEVVDTQYF
>few|TRBJ2-1|TRBV4-1|TRBD2
TGCGCCAGCAGTCAAGGGATCCTAGCGGACTACAATGAGCAGTTCTTC
CASSQGILADYNEQFF
>many|TRBJ2-1|TRBV20-1|.
TGCAGTGCTAGTAGGGGGGGTGAGCAGTTCTTC
CSASRGGEQFF
>.|TRBJ2-1|TRBV29-1|.
TGCAGCGTTGAAAGGGACTGGGTCAATGAGCTGTTCTTC
CSVERDWVNELFF
>many|TRBJ2-7|TRBV5-1|.
TGCGCCAGCAGCTTGTTGGGGGAAAACTACGAGCAGTACTTC
CASSLLGENYEQYF
>.|TRBJ2-7|TRBV29-1|.
TGCAGCGTTGAAGAGGGGGGAGAGACCTTTTACGAGCAGTACTTC
CSVEEGGETFYEQYF
>few|TRBJ1-5|TRBV5-5|.
TGTGCCAGCAGCTTGGCCACAGGGACTAGCAATCAGCCCCAGCATTTT
CASSLATGTSNQPQHF
>few|TRBJ2-5|TRBV30|.
TGTGCCTGGTCTCCGGGGGAGGAGACCCAGTACTTC
CAWSPGEETQYF
>many|TRBJ2-1|TRBV12-3/TRBV12-4|.
TGTGCCAGCAGTTTGGGGGTCGATGAGCAGTTCTTC
CASSLGVDEQFF
>few|TRBJ2-7|TRBV28|TRBD2
TGTGCCAGCAGTTGGGGACTAGAGTCCTACGAGCAGTACTTC
CASSWGLESYEQYF
>many|TRBJ2-1|TRBV24-1|.
TGTGCCACCAGTCCTGGTGTGGGTGGTGAGCAGTTCTTC
CATSPGVGGEQFF
>many|TRBJ2-3|TRBV29-1|TRBD2
TGCAGCGTGGGGGCTAGCGGGAGCACAGATACGCAGTATTTT
CSVGASGSTDTQYF
>.|TRBJ2-5|TRBV4-2|.
TGTGCCAGCAGCCAGGACTTCGGGGACCAGTACTTC
CASSQDFGDQYF
>many|TRBJ2-1|TRBV7-2|TRBD2
TGTGCCAGCAGCTTAGTGGCGGGGGGAGGTAATGAGCAGTTCTTC
CASSLVAGGGNEQFF
>few|TRBJ2-1|TRBV4-1|.
TGCGCCAGCGACAACGTGCGGTTCCAAAGGCAGTTCTTC
CASDNVRFQRQFF